This T cell receptor (beta chain) was recorded in a study of T cell changes during pregnancy in multiple sclerosis. TCRdb keeps only in-frame clones here, not all; method: immunoSEQ multiplex PCR. The sample holds 80,000 to 100,000 clones, around 92% seen once. J gave up 5 bases and V 4 bases, and 1 base lay outside the gene matches. CDR1 is MDHEN and CDR2 is SYDVKM in the germline V gene. The CDR3 runs 12 residues. This sequence originates from a female donor with multiple sclerosis, enrolled in a pregnancy study. This chain uses TRBV28 with TRBJ2-7; TRBD1 matches 8 bases. The sequencing used peripheral blood, collected in the first trimester of pregnancy. CDR3 region: CASSWTGNEQYF. The CDR3, as DNA: TGTGCCAGCAGTTGGACAGGGAACGAGCAGTACTTC.